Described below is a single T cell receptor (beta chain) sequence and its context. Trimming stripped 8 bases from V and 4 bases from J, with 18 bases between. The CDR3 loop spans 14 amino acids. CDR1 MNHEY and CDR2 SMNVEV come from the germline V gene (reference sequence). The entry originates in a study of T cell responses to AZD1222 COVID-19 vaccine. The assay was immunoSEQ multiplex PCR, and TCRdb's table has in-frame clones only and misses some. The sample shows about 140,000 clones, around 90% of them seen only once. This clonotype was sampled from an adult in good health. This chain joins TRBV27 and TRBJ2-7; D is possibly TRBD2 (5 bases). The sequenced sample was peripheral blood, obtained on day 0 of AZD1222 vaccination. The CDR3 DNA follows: TGTGCCAGCCGAAATCTAGCTTCGATGTACGAGCAGTACTTC. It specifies CASRNLASMYEQYF.